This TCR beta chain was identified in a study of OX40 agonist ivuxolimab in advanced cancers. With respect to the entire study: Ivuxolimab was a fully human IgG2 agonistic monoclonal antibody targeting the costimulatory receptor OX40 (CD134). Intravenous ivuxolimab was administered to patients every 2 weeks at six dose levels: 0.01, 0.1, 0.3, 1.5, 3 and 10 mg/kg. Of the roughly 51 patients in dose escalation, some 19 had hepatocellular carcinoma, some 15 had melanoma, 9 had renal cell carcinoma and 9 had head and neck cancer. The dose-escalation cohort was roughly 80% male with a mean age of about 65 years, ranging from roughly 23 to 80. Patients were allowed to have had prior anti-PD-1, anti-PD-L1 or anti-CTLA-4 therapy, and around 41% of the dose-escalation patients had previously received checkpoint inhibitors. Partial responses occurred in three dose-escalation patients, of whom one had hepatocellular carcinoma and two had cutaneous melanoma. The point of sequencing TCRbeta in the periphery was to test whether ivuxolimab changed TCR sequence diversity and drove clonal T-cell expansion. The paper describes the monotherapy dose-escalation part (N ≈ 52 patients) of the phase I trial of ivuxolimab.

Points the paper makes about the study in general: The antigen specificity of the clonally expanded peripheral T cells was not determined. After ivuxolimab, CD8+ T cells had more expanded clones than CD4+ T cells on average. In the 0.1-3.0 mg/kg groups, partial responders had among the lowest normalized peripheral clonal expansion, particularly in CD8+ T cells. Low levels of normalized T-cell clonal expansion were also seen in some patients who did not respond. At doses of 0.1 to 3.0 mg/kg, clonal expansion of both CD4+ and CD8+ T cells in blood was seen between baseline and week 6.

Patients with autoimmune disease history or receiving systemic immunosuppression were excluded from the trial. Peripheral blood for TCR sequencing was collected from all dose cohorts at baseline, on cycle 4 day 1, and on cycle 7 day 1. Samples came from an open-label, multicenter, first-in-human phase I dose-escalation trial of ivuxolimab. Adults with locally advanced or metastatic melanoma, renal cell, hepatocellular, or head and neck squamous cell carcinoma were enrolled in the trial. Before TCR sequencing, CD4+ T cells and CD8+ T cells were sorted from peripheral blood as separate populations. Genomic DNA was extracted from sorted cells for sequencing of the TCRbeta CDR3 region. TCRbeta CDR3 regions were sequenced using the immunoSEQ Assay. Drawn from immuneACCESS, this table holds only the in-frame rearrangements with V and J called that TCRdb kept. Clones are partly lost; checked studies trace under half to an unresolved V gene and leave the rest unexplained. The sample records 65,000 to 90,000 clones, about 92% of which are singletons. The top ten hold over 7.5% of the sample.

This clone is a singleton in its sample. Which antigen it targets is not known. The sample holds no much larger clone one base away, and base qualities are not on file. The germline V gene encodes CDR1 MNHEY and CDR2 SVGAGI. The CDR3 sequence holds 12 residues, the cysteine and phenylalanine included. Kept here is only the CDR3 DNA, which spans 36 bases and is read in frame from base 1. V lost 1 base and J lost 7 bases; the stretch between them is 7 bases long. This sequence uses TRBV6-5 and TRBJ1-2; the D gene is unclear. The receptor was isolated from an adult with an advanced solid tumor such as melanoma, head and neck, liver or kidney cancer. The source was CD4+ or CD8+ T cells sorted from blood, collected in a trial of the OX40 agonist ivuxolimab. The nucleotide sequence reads TGTGCCAGCAGTTACTGGGGTAGTGGCTACACCTTC. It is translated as CASSYWGSGYTF.